Included here is one T cell receptor (beta chain) sequence, with context. The antigen remains unidentified. The ends lost 8 bases at V and 4 bases at J; junction bases unmatched: 10. Germline V CDR1 and CDR2: SGHTA, FQGNSA. The CDR3 runs to 16 residues. The data belong to a study of human T cells and chemical hapten exposure. Overall study results and limits: Controls had significantly fewer large CDR3 similarity clusters than were formed by expanded TCRs.

TCRdb independently ran MiXCR on the RACE reads; one entry per CDR3 protein. The repertoire has hundreds of thousands of distinct CDR3 sequences, about 6% of them found once; the top ten carry over 5.5%. Time point denoted: patch test 2, 6 weeks after DPC sensitization. Treatment of the sample: therapeutic diphenylcyclopropenone sensitization with weekly scalp DPC. The V and J genes are TRBV7-2 and TRBJ2-1, with 11 nucleotides matching TRBD2. The TCR originated in a woman aged 18 to 35 with alopecia areata. Some clones in this sample may be carry-over from other donors' samples. Sequences were derived from whole blood, sampled in connection with sensitization to the hapten diphenylcyclopropenone (DPC). CDR3 coding DNA: TGTGCCAGCGTAAGGGCTAGCGGGGGGACTTACAATGAGCAGTTCTTC. It codes for CASVRASGGTYNEQFF.